The following is a T cell receptor (beta chain) sequence with its context. This may be a read error: a much more frequent sequence differs by one nucleotide. This library used about 400 ng RNA and molecular barcoded adaptors spanning alpha/delta and beta/gamma chains. Each CDR3 protein gets one entry after TCRdb re-called the reads with MiXCR. The sample consists of tens of thousands of distinct CDR3 sequences, more than 10% of them appearing once. This specimen comes from a study of read filtering for tumor transcriptome and immune sequencing. The CDR3 runs to 15 residues. CDR1 is MDHEN and CDR2 is SYDVKM in the germline V gene.

V usage is TRBV28 and J usage is TRBJ2-1; a possible D gene is TRBD2 (6 bases). The receptor was isolated from a donor at least 40 years old with multiple myeloma. Sample: a population of CD138-negative cells sorted from bone marrow. CDR3 in amino acids: CASSLRGLGGNVQFF. CDR3 bases: TGTGCCAGCAGTCTCCGGGGTCTGGGAGGCAATGTGCAGTTCTTC.